These 5 T cell receptor beta chains share one sample of origin, sequenced in a study of T cell clonality in common variable immunodeficiency. The method was immunoSEQ multiplex PCR; TCRdb's version includes in-frame clones alone and lacks a portion of them. The sample presents approximately 57,000 clones, none singletons. The source material was peripheral blood mononuclear cells. The source is a person aged 18 to 75 in good health.

The table lists this clone with many counts. The observed sequence ends 3 residues before the CDR3 terminus, with the missing tail filled in from the germline J gene. The chain uses TRBV28 and TRBJ1-5; D is ambiguous. With 11 bases removed from V and 4 bases from J, the gap between germline ends came to 12 bases. The CDR3 loop spans 12 amino acids. Germline V gene sequence: CDR1 MDHEN, CDR2 SYDVKM. The sequenced part of the CDR3 DNA is TGTGCCTCAGGAGAAGGAAATCAGCCC. Residues: CASGEGNQP. The whole CDR3 protein reads CASGEGNQPQHF.

Many counts were recorded for this clone. The read terminates 3 residues ahead of where the CDR3 ends, so the germline J gene completes it. This sequence joins TRBV28 and TRBJ1-1; 9 bases map to TRBD1. V lost 5 bases, J lost 4 bases, and 14 bases stayed unmatched. Germline loops: CDR1 MDHEN, CDR2 SYDVKM. The CDR3 sequence is 17 residues long. The covered CDR3 bases are TGTGCCAGCAGTCGTCCGGACAGGGGAGGTAGTAGCACTGAA. It translates to CASSRPDRGGSSTE. The complete CDR3 reads CASSRPDRGGSSTEAFF.

This clone was detected many times. The CDR3 extends 3 residues past the end of the read, so its final part is completed from the germline J gene. The rearrangement uses TRBV5-1 and TRBJ2-1, with 10 bases identical to TRBD2. Per germline, CDR1 SGHRS and CDR2 YFSETQ. V shed 1 base and J 4 bases; nucleotides not matched to a gene: 2. The CDR3 consists of 15 residues. The CDR3: CASSLSGRVYNEQFF. The covered CDR3 bases are TGCGCCAGCAGCTTGAGCGGGAGGGTTTACAATGAG.

A word on this clone: The CDR3 is cut off 3 residues early in the read; its end comes from the germline J gene. The rearrangement uses TRBV7-9 and TRBJ2-3; unclear D gene. From germline, CDR1 is SEHNR and CDR2 FQNEAQ (reference sequence). The CDR3 is made up of 12 amino acids. V lost 2 bases, J lost 4 bases, and 4 bases lay in between. The chain's CDR3 is CASSLTADTQYF. The covered CDR3 bases are TGTGCCAGCAGCTTAACAGCAGATACG.

This clone came up many times. Coverage ceases 3 residues before the CDR3 finishes, and the germline J gene fills in the end. The chain employs TRBV20-1 and TRBJ2-3; 7 positions agree with TRBD2. The CDR3 runs to 13 residues. Trimming at V came to 5 bases and at J to 4 bases, leaving 6 bases not matched to a gene. Germline CDR1 is DFQATT and CDR2 is SNEGSKA (reference sequence). Incomplete CDR3 DNA: TGCAGTGCTTCGCTGGGACTATCAGATACG. Protein sequence: CSASLGLSDT. In full, the CDR3 reads CSASLGLSDTQYF.